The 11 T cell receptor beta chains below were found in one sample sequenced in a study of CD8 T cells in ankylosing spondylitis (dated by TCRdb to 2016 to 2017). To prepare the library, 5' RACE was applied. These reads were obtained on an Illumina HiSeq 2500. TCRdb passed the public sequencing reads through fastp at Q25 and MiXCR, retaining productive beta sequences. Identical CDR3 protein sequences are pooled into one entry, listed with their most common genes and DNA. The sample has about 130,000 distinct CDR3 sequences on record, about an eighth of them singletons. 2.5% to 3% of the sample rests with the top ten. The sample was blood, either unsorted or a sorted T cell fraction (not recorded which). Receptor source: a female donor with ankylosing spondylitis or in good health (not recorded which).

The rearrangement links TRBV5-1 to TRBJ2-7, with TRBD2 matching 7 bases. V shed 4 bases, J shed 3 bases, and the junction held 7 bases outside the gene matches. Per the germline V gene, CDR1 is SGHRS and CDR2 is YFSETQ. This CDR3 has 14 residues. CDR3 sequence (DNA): TGCGCCAGCAGCCCCACGGGGGGTTTCTACGAGCAGTACTTC. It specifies CASSPTGGFYEQYF.

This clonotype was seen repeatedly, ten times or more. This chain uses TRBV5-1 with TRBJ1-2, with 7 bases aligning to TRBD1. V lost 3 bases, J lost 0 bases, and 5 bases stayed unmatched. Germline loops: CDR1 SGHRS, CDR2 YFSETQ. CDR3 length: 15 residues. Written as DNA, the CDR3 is TGCGCCAGCAGCTCCGGGACAGCCCCTAACTATGGCTACACCTTC. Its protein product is CASSSGTAPNYGYTF.

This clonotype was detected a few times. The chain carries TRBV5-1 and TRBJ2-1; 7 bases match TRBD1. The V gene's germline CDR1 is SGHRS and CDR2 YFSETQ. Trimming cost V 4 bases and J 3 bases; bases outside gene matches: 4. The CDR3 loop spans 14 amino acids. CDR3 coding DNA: TGCGCCAGCAGCGCCGACAGGGTCTACAATGAGCAGTTCTTC. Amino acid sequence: CASSADRVYNEQFF.

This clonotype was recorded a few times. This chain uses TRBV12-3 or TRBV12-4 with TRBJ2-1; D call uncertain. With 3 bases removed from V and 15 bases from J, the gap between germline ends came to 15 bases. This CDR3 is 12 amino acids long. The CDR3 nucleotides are TGTGCCAGCAGTTTGTTGGGCCCAGACGCGTTCTTC. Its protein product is CASSLLGPDAFF.

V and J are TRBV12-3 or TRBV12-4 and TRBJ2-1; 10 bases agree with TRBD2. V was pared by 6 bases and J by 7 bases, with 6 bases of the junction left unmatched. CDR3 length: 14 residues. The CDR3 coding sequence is TGTGCCAGCAGGGCTAGCGGGAGTGGAAATGAGCAGTTCTTC. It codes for CASRASGSGNEQFF.

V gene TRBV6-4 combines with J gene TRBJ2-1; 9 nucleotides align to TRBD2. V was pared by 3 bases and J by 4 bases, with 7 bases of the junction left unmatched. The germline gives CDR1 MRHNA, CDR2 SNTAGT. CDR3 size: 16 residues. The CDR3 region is CASSEYSGGSYNEQFF. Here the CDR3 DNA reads TGTGCCAGCAGTGAATATAGCGGGGGCTCTTACAATGAGCAGTTCTTC.

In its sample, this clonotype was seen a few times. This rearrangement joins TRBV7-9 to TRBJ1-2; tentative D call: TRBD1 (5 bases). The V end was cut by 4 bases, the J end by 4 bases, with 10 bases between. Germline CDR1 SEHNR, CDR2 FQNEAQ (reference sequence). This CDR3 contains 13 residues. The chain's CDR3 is CASSYDSGYGYTF. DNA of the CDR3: TGTGCCAGCAGCTACGACAGCGGCTATGGCTACACCTTC.

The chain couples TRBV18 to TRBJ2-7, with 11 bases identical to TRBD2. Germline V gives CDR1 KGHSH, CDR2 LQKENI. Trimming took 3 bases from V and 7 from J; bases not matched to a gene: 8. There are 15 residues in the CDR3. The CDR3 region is CASSPSGRASEEQYF. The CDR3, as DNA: TGTGCCAGCTCACCTAGCGGGAGGGCGTCGGAAGAGCAGTACTTC. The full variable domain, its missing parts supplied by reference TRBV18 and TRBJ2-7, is NAGVMQNPRHLVRRRGQEARLRCSPMKGHSHVYWYRQLPEEGLKFMVYLQKENIIDESGMPKERFSAEFPKEGPSILRIQQVVRGDSAAYFCASSPSGRASEEQYFGPGTRLTVT.

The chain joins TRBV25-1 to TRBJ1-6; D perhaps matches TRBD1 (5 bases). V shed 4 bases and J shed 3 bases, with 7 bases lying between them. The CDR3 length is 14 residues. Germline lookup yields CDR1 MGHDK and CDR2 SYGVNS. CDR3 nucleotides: TGTGCCAGCAGTGGTCAGGGCTATAATTCACCCCTCCACTTT. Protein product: CASSGQGYNSPLHF. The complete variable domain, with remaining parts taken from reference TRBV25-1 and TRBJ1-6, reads EADIYQTPRYLVIGTGKKITLECSQTMGHDKMYWYQQDPGMELHLIHYSYGVNSTEKGDLSSESTVSRIRTEHFPLTLESARPSHTSQYLCASSGQGYNSPLHFGNGTRLTVT.

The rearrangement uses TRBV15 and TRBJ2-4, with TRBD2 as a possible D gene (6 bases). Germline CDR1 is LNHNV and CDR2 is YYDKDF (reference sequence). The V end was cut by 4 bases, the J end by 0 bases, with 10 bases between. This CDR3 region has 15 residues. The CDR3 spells CATSKGSGAKNIQYF. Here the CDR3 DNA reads TGTGCCACCAGCAAGGGTAGCGGAGCCAAAAACATTCAGTACTTC.

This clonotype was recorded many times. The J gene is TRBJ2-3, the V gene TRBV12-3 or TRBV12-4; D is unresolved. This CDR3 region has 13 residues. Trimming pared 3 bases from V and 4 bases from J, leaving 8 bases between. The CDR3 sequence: CASSLVVPDTQYF. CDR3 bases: TGTGCCAGCAGTTTGGTTGTGCCAGATACGCAGTATTTT.